Sequencing of this T cell receptor (beta chain) was carried out in a study of cytomegalovirus exposure and HLA in healthy donors. This CDR3 is 15 amino acids long. Germline V gene lookup returns CDR1 SGHVS and CDR2 FQNEAQ. Trimming shortened V by 5 bases and J by 2 bases, and 14 bases separated the two germline ends. Assay: immunoSEQ multiplex PCR; the TCRdb copy retains only in-frame clones and omits some. The sample has some 90,000 clones, about 96% seen once; the top ten hold about 0.8%. The sample taken for sequencing was PBMCs. This TCR derives from a man between 18 and 29 years old in good health and CMV-seronegative. The chain carries TRBV7-8 and TRBJ2-3; D is uncertain. The CDR3 region has the DNA TGTGCCAGCAGCATAAGAGCGACCCTCACAGATACGCAGTATTTT. Translation: CASSIRATLTDTQYF.